The clone carrying this T cell receptor (beta chain) was detected ten times or more. Its antigen is not known. These data come from a study of regulatory T cells in long-lasting Graves disease. Study results and limitations: Thyroid tissue went unexamined; only peripheral blood was analyzed. The study found TRBV28, TRBJ1-2 and TRBJ2-5 favored in persistent disease. A greater number of public clonotypes (around 3,000) was shared by persistent patients than by new patients (around 960).

The time point was: newly diagnosed GD, antithyroid drugs for less than 3 months. Researchers made the TCR library from RNA that was extracted from PBMCs. To make TCR beta libraries, researchers used iRepertoire HTBI primers and Arm-PCR of CDR3 regions. TCRdb used MiXCR to reprocess the multiplex PCR reads, holding one entry per CDR3 protein. The table has about 200,000 distinct CDR3 sequences, around 18% seen once; the top ten hold less than 25%. Trimming pared 1 base from V and 7 bases from J, leaving 17 bases between. Germline V gene data show CDR1 as MDHEN and CDR2 as SYDVKM. CDR3 size: 16 residues.

This chain uses TRBV28 with TRBJ1-5; tentatively, D is TRBD1 (6 bases). Source: peripheral blood mononuclear cells (PBMCs), taken at new diagnosis, from a patient treated with antithyroid drugs. This receptor was taken from a female donor with Graves disease. CDR3 region: CASSLFGRGYGQPQHF. The CDR3 DNA is TGTGCCAGCAGTTTATTTGGTAGGGGGTACGGACAGCCCCAGCATTTT.